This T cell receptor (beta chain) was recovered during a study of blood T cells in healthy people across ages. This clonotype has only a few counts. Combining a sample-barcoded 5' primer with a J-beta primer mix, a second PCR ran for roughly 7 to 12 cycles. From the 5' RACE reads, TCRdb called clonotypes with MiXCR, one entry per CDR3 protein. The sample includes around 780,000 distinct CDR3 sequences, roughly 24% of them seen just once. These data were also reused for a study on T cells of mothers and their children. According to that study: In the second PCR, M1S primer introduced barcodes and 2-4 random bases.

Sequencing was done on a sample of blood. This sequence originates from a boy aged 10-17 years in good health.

This chain's CDR3 is CASSLNMRVGYEQYF. The CDR3, as DNA: TGTGCCAGCAGTTTAAATATGAGGGTGGGTTACGAGCAGTACTTC. This rearrangement joins TRBV27 to TRBJ2-7; TRBD2 is a possible D gene (5 bases). CDR1 MNHEY and CDR2 SMNVEV come from the germline V gene (reference sequence). Deletions cut 2 bases from V and 4 bases from J, with 15 bases between. The CDR3 has 15 residues.